The clone carrying this T cell receptor beta chain was seen a handful of times. These data belong to a study of blood T cell repertoires in COVID-19. Study-wide background: Material from acute and convalescent COVID-19 was sourced from the United States, Italy and Spain. T cells, B-cell-depleted T cells, or PBMCs provided the cDNA or gDNA that served as material.

The CDR3 is 15 residues long. With 0 bases removed from V and 8 bases from J, the gap between germline ends came to 15 bases. Looked up from germline, CDR1 is SGHRS and CDR2 is YFSETQ. In the original processing: By means of reference gene primer amplification, nucleated cell counts were estimated. Sequencing used immunoSEQ multiplex PCR; TCRdb keeps in-frame clones, though not all of them. Clone size and V and J calls were adopted from that table, with D and trimming inferred from the DNA. The table records around 200,000 clones, approximately 87% of them present only once. The J gene is TRBJ2-1, the V gene TRBV5-1, with a possible D match to TRBD2 (6 bases). Sequencing was performed on peripheral blood. The source of this sequence is a man aged 65-85 years with active or convalescent COVID-19. The CDR3 spells CASSLGGVKGDEQFF. CDR3 nucleotide sequence: TGCGCCAGCAGCTTGGGCGGGGTGAAAGGGGATGAGCAGTTCTTC.